The 28 T cell receptor beta chains in this list originate from one sample, sequenced in a study of T cell responses to AZD1222 COVID-19 vaccine (dated by TCRdb to about 2021). Libraries came from the immunoSEQ multiplex PCR assay. TCRdb obtained this table from immuneACCESS and retained in-frame rearrangements with V and J assigned. These tables miss some clones; where compared with another copy, unresolved V genes account for less than half of the shortfall, and the remainder is unexplained. Counted in this sample were some 110,000 clones; approximately 86% of them appeared once. Over 8.5% of the sample is taken by the ten largest. Explained via the paper, the time point label denotes: baseline before first vaccination. The source was peripheral blood, collected on day 0 of AZD1222 vaccination. The receptors were sampled from an adult in good health.

V gene TRBV19 combines with J gene TRBJ1-1; D gene ambiguous. The V and J ends lost 1 base and 2 bases respectively, with 11 bases between them. The CDR3 runs 15 residues. From germline, CDR1 is LNHDA and CDR2 SQIVND (reference sequence). CDR3 in DNA: TGTGCCAGTAGTATAGTCAGGACCGTCAACACTGAAGCTTTCTTT. Translating it yields CASSIVRTVNTEAFF.

The rearrangement uses TRBV5-1 and TRBJ2-3, with 9 bases that match TRBD2. V was clipped by 2 bases and J by 1 base; unmatched bases: 8. This CDR3 spans 17 amino acids. Germline CDR1 reads SGHRS; CDR2 reads YFSETQ. The CDR3 coding sequence is TGCGCCAGCAGCTTAAGGGCTAGCGGGACTCGCACAGATACGCAGTATTTT. This encodes CASSLRASGTRTDTQYF.

The chain has TRBV5-1 and TRBJ1-5, with D perhaps TRBD1 (5 bases). Per the germline V gene, CDR1 is SGHRS and CDR2 is YFSETQ. The germline V and J ends were trimmed by 0 bases and 5 bases, with 12 bases remaining between them. This CDR3 is built from 15 residues. CDR3 sequence reads: CASSLGGARDQPQHF. CDR3 DNA: TGCGCCAGCAGCTTGGGAGGGGCCCGGGATCAGCCCCAGCATTTT. Together with reference TRBV5-1 and TRBJ1-5, the CDR3 gives the full variable domain: KAGVTQTPRYLIKTRGQQVTLSCSPISGHRSVSWYQQTPGQGLQFLFEYFSETQRNKGNFPGRFSGRQFSNSRSEMNVSTLELGDSALYLCASSLGGARDQPQHFGDGTRLSIL.

V gene TRBV24-1 combines with J gene TRBJ1-5, with D tentatively TRBD1 (6 bases). CDR3 size: 13 residues. Trimming took off 10 bases at V and 7 bases at J, with 16 bases between the two ends. The germline CDR1 and CDR2 sequences are KGHDR and SFDVKD. CDR3 sequence reads: CATTKGVGQPQHF. CDR3 nucleotide sequence: TGTGCCACAACCAAGGGGGTAGGACAGCCCCAGCATTTT.

The chain couples TRBV5-1 to TRBJ1-4; the D gene is possibly TRBD1 (5 bases). Germline CDR1 and CDR2: SGHRS and YFSETQ. The CDR3 is made up of 16 amino acids. V was shortened by 2 bases and J by 8 bases, with 19 bases between the two germline ends. Written as DNA, the CDR3 is TGCGCCAGCAGCTTATCGCAGGGCGGGTATGAAGAAAAACTGTTTTTT. Encoded protein: CASSLSQGGYEEKLFF.

V usage is TRBV28 and J usage is TRBJ1-6; 7 nucleotides agree with TRBD1. The germline gives CDR1 MDHEN, CDR2 SYDVKM. Germline trimming cut 5 bases from V and 14 bases from J; bases unmatched to any gene: 15. The CDR3 covers 15 residues. CDR3 DNA: TGTGCCAGCAGTCCCGGACAGGCGGCCTGGTCGTCCCTCCACTTT. Translating gives CASSPGQAAWSSLHF.

The V gene is TRBV24-1, the J gene TRBJ1-2; 10 bases match TRBD1. Germline V gene data show CDR1 as KGHDR and CDR2 as SFDVKD. The CDR3 covers 17 residues. Germline trimming cut 4 bases from V and 6 bases from J; bases unmatched to any gene: 13. Here the CDR3 DNA reads TGTGCCACCAGTGACCATTCCCCGGGACAGGGGCTTAATGGCTACACCTTC. Its protein product is CATSDHSPGQGLNGYTF.

This chain links TRBV6-6 with TRBJ2-6, with D perhaps matching TRBD1 (6 bases). CDR1 and CDR2 from the germline V gene are MNHNY and SVGAGI (reference sequence). V was pared by 5 bases and J by 4 bases, with 18 bases between. The CDR3 consists of 17 residues. CDR3 coding DNA: TGTGCCAGCAGTAGATCCGGACAGTCTGTCGGGGCCAACGTCCTGACTTTC. As protein: CASSRSGQSVGANVLTF.

This sequence joins TRBV6-5 and TRBJ1-5; the D is unclear. The CDR3 extends over 14 amino acids. Trimming stripped 0 bases from V and 7 bases from J, with 10 bases between. The germline V gene encodes CDR1 MNHEY and CDR2 SVGAGI. The CDR3 region has the DNA TGTGCCAGCAGTTACTCGAGGAGGGAACAGCCCCAGCATTTT. Its translation: CASSYSRREQPQHF.

The rearrangement joins TRBV28 to TRBJ2-7; 8 bases fit TRBD1. This CDR3 is built from 14 residues. V dropped 4 bases and J dropped 9; count of bases not matched to a gene: 11. CDR1 and CDR2 from the germline V gene are MDHEN and SYDVKM. CDR3 nucleotide sequence: TGTGCCAGCAGTTCGAGGACAGGGCGGTCATCGCAGTACTTC. Amino acid sequence: CASSSRTGRSSQYF.

V gene TRBV12-3 or TRBV12-4 combines with J gene TRBJ2-7; weak D call: TRBD2 (5 bases). The CDR3 runs to 13 residues. V shed 4 bases and J shed 5 bases, with 12 bases lying between them. The CDR3 DNA is TGTGCCAGCAGTTCGGGATTGAGGAACGAGCAGTACTTC. It translates to CASSSGLRNEQYF.

In nucleotides, the CDR3 is TGTGCCAGCAGTCCACCGGGACAGGGGAAGGAGACCCAGTACTTC. It encodes CASSPPGQGKETQYF. The rearrangement joins TRBV28 to TRBJ2-5; 10 nucleotides line up with TRBD1. CDR1 MDHEN and CDR2 SYDVKM come from the germline V gene. Unmatched junction bases numbered 8, after V lost 5 bases and J lost 5 bases. The CDR3 covers 15 residues. Full variable domain (outside the CDR3, taken from reference TRBV28 and TRBJ2-5): DVKVTQSSRYLVKRTGEKVFLECVQDMDHENMFWYRQDPGLGLRLIYFSYDVKMKEKGDIPEGYSVSREKKERFSLILESASTNQTSMYLCASSPPGQGKETQYFGPGTRLLVL.

The chain combines TRBV6-6 with TRBJ1-5; unclear D gene. Trimming took off 2 bases at V and 0 bases at J, with 8 bases between the two ends. The CDR3 runs 15 residues. Germline V gene data show CDR1 as MNHNY and CDR2 as SVGAGI (reference sequence). This CDR3 is CASSYNPYSNQPQHF. CDR3 DNA: TGTGCCAGCAGTTACAACCCATATAGCAATCAGCCCCAGCATTTT.

V and J are TRBV7-9 and TRBJ1-4, with 7 positions matching TRBD1. The CDR3 covers 15 residues. The V gene end was trimmed by 7 bases and the J gene end by 3 bases; junction bases not matched to a gene: 8. Per the germline V gene, CDR1 is SEHNR and CDR2 is FQNEAQ (reference sequence). The CDR3 is CASTYRGSANEKLFF. Written as DNA, the CDR3 is TGTGCCAGCACATACAGGGGTTCGGCTAATGAAAAACTGTTTTTT.

The J gene is TRBJ1-3, the V gene TRBV2, with 10 bases aligning to TRBD1. The CDR3 covers 14 residues. CDR1 SNHLY and CDR2 FYNNEI come from the germline V gene. With 6 bases clipped from V and 2 bases from J, the junction kept 1 base outside the gene matches. CDR3 nucleotide sequence: TGTGCCAGCAGGGGGACAGGGGCTGGAAACACCATATATTTT. Translating it yields CASRGTGAGNTIYF.

This rearrangement joins TRBV7-2 to TRBJ2-7; D is unresolved. The V gene lost 5 bases and the J gene lost 3 bases, with 11 bases spanning the gap. The CDR3 consists of 13 residues. The germline CDR1 and CDR2 sequences are SGHTA and FQGNSA. CDR3 sequence reads: CASSEGGNYEQYF. CDR3 coding DNA: TGTGCCAGCAGCGAAGGCGGAAACTACGAGCAGTACTTC.

This clone occurred once. The V and J genes are TRBV7-9 and TRBJ2-1; D may match TRBD1 or TRBD2 (6 bases each). The CDR3 consists of 15 residues. Trimming pared 7 bases from V and 4 bases from J, leaving 17 bases between. Germline values: CDR1 SEHNR, CDR2 FQNEAQ (reference sequence). The CDR3 region is CASIPPGAGYNEQFF. The CDR3 DNA reads TGTGCCAGCATCCCCCCGGGGGCGGGGTACAATGAGCAGTTCTTC.

The V call is TRBV10-3, the J call TRBJ2-3, with 9 bases fitting TRBD1. Germline V gene data show CDR1 as ENHRY and CDR2 as SYGVKD. The CDR3 is made up of 13 amino acids. V lost 9 bases to trimming and J lost 3 bases; unmatched junction nucleotides: 4. The CDR3 DNA reads as TGTGCCATGGCCGGGACAGGGACAGATACGCAGTATTTT. This encodes CAMAGTGTDTQYF.

The chain uses TRBV25-1 and TRBJ2-2; 10 positions match TRBD1. CDR1 and CDR2 from the germline V gene are MGHDK and SYGVNS. Trimming took 7 bases from V and 6 from J; bases not matched to a gene: 8. The CDR3 has 15 amino acids. CDR3: CASNRQGANAGELFF. The CDR3 nucleotides read TGTGCCAGCAACCGACAGGGGGCTAATGCCGGGGAGCTGTTTTTT.

As regards this clone: One junction end does not reproduce the germline sequence, and a read error may be involved. The chain couples TRBV7-2 to TRBJ2-1; TRBD2 might be the D (5 bases). CDR1 and CDR2 from the germline V gene are SGHTA and FQGNSA. This CDR3 is 15 amino acids long. Written as DNA, the CDR3 is TGTGCCAGCACCTTAGCGCCGAGCTCCTACAATGAGCAGTTCTTC. Residues: CASTLAPSSYNEQFF.

V is TRBV3-1 (or the pseudogene TRBV3-2) and J is TRBJ1-6; D is uncertain. CDR3 length: 14 residues. V gave up 3 bases and J gave up 9 bases, with 12 bases separating them. The germline V gene has CDR1 LGHDT and CDR2 YNNKEL (reference sequence). DNA for the CDR3: TGTGCCAGCAGCCAGCCTGATCGTCTTTCACCCCTCCACTTT. This encodes CASSQPDRLSPLHF.

As for this clone: The sample has other DNA sequences that encode this CDR3 too. The gene calls are TRBV28 and TRBJ1-1; 9 nucleotides match TRBD1. The V gene end was trimmed by 3 bases and the J gene end by 1 base; junction bases not matched to a gene: 3. The CDR3 is 15 residues long. Germline CDR1 is MDHEN and CDR2 is SYDVKM. The CDR3 DNA reads as TGTGCCAGCAGTTTTCGGGACAGGGCGAACACTGAAGCTTTCTTT. It yields the protein CASSFRDRANTEAFF.

V is TRBV7-6 and J is TRBJ1-4; D is possibly TRBD1 (5 bases). Germline V gene sequence: CDR1 SGHVS, CDR2 FNYEAQ. Trimming cost V 5 bases and J 4 bases, with 14 bases left between them. The CDR3 is made up of 15 amino acids. The CDR3 region is CASSLNEGDNEKLFF. The CDR3 DNA reads TGTGCCAGCAGCCTCAACGAAGGGGATAATGAAAAACTGTTTTTT. The entire variable domain, with the rest obtained from reference TRBV7-6 and TRBJ1-4, is as follows: GAGVSQSPRYKVTKRGQDVALRCDPISGHVSLYWYRQALGQGPEFLTYFNYEAQQDKSGLPNDRFSAERPEGSISTLTIQRTEQRDSAMYRCASSLNEGDNEKLFFGSGTQLSVL.

The V call is TRBV9, the J call TRBJ1-6; 7 bases fit TRBD1. V lost 0 bases and J lost 4; bases outside the gene matches: 7. The CDR3 consists of 17 residues. Germline CDR1 is SGDLS and CDR2 is YYNGEE. CDR3 sequence (DNA): TGTGCCAGCAGCGTAGCTGGGGGACAGAGTTATAATTCACCCCTCCACTTT. Its translation: CASSVAGGQSYNSPLHF.

This clone was seen more than once but under ten times. This chain links TRBV30 with TRBJ2-1; D gene unclear. The CDR3 has 14 amino acids. Germline V gene data show CDR1 as GTSNPN and CDR2 as SVGIG (reference sequence). Trimming pared 0 bases from V and 5 bases from J, leaving 11 bases between. The CDR3 region has the DNA TGTGCCTGGAGTGTAAAGGGAACGGACAATGAGCAGTTCTTC. Its translation: CAWSVKGTDNEQFF. Full variable domain (rest looked up from reference TRBV30 and TRBJ2-1): SQTIHQWPATLVQPVGSPLSLECTVEGTSNPNLYWYRQAAGRGLQLLFYSVGIGQISSEVPQNLSASRPQDRQFILSSKKLLLSDSGFYLCAWSVKGTDNEQFFGPGTRLTVL.

This chain uses TRBV7-8 with TRBJ2-7, with a weak D call TRBD2 (6 bases). From germline, CDR1 is SGHVS and CDR2 FQNEAQ. V was shortened by 4 bases and J by 7 bases, with 20 bases between the two germline ends. The length of the CDR3 is 15 residues. Written as DNA, the CDR3 is TGTGCCAGCAGCTCCCGTATGGGGCGGGAAGAAGAGCAGTACTTC. Amino acids: CASSSRMGREEEQYF.

The chain employs TRBV2 and TRBJ2-2; no reliable D call. Germline V gene lookup returns CDR1 SNHLY and CDR2 FYNNEI. CDR3 length: 14 residues. V lost 8 bases and J lost 3, with 13 bases in between. CDR3 loop: CASGIASDTGELFF. In DNA form, the CDR3 reads TGTGCCAGCGGGATAGCATCGGACACCGGGGAGCTGTTTTTT.

The chain joins TRBV13 to TRBJ2-5; 7 bases are shared with TRBD1. The CDR3 has 14 residues. V was pared by 5 bases and J by 3 bases, with 6 bases of the junction left unmatched. Germline V gives CDR1 PRHDT, CDR2 FYEKMQ (reference sequence). In nucleotides, the CDR3 is TGTGCCAGCAGCACAATGGACAGGAAAGAGACCCAGTACTTC. Translated: CASSTMDRKETQYF.